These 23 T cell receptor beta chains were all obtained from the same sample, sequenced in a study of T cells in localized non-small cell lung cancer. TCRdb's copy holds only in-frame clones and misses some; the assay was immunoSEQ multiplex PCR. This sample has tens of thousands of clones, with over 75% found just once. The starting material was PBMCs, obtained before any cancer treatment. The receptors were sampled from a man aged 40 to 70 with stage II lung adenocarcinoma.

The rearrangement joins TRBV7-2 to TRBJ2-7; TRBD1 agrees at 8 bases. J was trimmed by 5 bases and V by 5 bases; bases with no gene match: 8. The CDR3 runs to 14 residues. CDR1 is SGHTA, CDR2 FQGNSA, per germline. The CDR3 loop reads CASSRTGNDHEQYF. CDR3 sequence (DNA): TGTGCCAGCAGCAGGACAGGGAACGATCACGAGCAGTACTTC.

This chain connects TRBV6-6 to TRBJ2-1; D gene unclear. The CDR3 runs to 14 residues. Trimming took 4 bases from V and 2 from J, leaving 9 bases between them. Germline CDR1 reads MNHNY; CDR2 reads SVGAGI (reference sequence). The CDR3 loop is CASSFVGTYNEQFF. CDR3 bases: TGTGCCAGCAGTTTTGTAGGAACCTACAATGAGCAGTTCTTC.

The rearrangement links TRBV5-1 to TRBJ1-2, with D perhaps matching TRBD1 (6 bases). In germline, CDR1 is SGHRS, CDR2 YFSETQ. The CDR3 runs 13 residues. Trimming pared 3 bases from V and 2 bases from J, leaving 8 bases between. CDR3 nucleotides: TGCGCCAGCAGCTCCGGACAGAACTATGGCTACACCTTC. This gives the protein CASSSGQNYGYTF.

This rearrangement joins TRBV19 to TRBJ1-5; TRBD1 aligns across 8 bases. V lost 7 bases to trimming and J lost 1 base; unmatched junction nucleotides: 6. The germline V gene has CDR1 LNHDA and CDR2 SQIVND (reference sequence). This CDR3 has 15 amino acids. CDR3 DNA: TGTGCCAGTAAACAGGGGGGGGGAAGCAATCAGCCCCAGCATTTT. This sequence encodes CASKQGGGSNQPQHF.

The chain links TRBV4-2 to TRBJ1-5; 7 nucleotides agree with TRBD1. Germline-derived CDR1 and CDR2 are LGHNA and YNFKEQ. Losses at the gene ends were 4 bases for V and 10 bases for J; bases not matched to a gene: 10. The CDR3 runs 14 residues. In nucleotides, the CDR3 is TGTGCCAGCAGCCCCGGGACAGATCTAAACCCCCAGCATTTT. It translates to CASSPGTDLNPQHF.

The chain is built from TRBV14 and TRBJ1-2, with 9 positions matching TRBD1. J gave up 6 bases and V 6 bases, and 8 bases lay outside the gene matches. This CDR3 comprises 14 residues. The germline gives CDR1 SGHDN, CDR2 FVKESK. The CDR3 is CASSKGTGTNGYTF. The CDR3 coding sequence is TGTGCCAGCAGTAAGGGGACAGGGACTAATGGCTACACCTTC.

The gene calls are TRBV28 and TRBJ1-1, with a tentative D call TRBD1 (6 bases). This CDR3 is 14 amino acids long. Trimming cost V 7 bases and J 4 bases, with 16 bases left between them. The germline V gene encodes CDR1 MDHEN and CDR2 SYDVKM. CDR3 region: CASTPAGGGTEAFF. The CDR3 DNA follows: TGTGCCAGCACCCCAGCGGGGGGCGGCACTGAAGCTTTCTTT.

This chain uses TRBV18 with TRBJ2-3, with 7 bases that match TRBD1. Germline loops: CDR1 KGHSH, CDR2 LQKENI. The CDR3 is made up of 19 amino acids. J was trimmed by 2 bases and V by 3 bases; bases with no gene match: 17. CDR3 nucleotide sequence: TGTGCCAGCTCACCTCTCAATCCCACCGGGACAGATATCACAGATACGCAGTATTTT. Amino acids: CASSPLNPTGTDITDTQYF.

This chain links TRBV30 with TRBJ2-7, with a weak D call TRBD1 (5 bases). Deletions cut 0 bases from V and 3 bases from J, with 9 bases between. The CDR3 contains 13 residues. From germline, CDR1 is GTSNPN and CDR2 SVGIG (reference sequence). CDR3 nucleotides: TGTGCCTGGAGTGTGGGGCAGGGCTACGAGCAGTACTTC. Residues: CAWSVGQGYEQYF. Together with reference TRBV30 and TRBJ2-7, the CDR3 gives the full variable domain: SQTIHQWPATLVQPVGSPLSLECTVEGTSNPNLYWYRQAAGRGLQLLFYSVGIGQISSEVPQNLSASRPQDRQFILSSKKLLLSDSGFYLCAWSVGQGYEQYFGPGTRLTVT.

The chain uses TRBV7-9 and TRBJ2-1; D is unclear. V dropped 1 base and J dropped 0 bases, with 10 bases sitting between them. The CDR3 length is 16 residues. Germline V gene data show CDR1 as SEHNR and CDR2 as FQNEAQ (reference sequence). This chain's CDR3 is CASSLVERSSYNEQFF. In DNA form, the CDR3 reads TGTGCCAGCAGCTTAGTTGAGAGGAGCTCCTACAATGAGCAGTTCTTC.

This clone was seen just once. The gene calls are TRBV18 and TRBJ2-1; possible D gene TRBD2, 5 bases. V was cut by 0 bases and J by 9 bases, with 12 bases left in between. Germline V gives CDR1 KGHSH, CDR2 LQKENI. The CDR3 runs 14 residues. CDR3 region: CASSPPNSDGEQFF. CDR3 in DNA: TGTGCCAGCTCACCACCAAATAGCGATGGTGAGCAGTTCTTC.

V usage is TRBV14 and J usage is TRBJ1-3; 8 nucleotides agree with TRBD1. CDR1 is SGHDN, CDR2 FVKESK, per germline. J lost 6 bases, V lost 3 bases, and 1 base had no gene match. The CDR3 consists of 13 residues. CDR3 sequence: CASSQGQANTIYF. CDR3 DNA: TGTGCCAGCAGCCAGGGACAGGCAAACACCATATATTTT.

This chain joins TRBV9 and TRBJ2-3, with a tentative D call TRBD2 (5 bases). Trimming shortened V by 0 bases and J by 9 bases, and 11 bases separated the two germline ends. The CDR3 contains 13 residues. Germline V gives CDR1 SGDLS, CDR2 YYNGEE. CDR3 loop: CASSVETRKTQYF. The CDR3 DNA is TGTGCCAGCAGCGTAGAAACTAGAAAAACGCAGTATTTT. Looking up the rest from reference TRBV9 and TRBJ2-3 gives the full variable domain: DSGVTQTPKHLITATGQRVTLRCSPRSGDLSVYWYQQSLDQGLQFLIQYYNGEERAKGNILERFSAQQFPDLHSELNLSSLELGDSALYFCASSVETRKTQYFGPGTRLTVL.

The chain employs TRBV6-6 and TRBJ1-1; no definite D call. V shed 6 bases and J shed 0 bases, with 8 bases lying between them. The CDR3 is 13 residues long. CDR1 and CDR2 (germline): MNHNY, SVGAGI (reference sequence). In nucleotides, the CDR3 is TGTGCCAGCAGCCCAGCGGTGAACACTGAAGCTTTCTTT. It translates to CASSPAVNTEAFF.

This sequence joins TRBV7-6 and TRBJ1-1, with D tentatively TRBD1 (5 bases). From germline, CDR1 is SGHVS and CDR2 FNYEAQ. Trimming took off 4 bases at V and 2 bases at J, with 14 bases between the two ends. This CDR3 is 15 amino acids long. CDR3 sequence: CASSSGQTLNTEAFF. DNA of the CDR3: TGTGCCAGCAGCTCGGGGCAGACCCTTAACACTGAAGCTTTCTTT.

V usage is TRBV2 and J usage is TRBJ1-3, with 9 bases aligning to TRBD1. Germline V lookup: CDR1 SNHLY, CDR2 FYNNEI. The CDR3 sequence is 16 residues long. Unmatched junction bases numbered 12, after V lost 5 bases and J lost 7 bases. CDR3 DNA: TGTGCCAGCAGTATACAGGGGGCCCAGGGAGGGAACACCATATATTTT. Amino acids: CASSIQGAQGGNTIYF.

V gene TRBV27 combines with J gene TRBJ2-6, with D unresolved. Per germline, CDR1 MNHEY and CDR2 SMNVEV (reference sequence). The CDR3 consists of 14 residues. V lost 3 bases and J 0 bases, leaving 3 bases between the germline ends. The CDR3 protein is CASSFSSGANVLTF. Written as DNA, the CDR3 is TGTGCCAGCAGTTTTAGCTCTGGGGCCAACGTCCTGACTTTC.

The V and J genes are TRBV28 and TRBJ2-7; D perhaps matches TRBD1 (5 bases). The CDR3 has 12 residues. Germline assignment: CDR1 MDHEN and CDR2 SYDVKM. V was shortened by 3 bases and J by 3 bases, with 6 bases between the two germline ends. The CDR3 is CASSLTVYEQYF. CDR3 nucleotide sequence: TGTGCCAGCAGTTTGACAGTCTACGAGCAGTACTTC.

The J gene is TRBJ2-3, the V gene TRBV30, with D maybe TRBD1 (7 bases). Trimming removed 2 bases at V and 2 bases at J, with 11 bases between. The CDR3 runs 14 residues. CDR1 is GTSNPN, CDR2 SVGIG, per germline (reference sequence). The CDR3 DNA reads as TGTGCCTGGAGTCAGGGGGGACCCACAGATACGCAGTATTTT. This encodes CAWSQGGPTDTQYF.

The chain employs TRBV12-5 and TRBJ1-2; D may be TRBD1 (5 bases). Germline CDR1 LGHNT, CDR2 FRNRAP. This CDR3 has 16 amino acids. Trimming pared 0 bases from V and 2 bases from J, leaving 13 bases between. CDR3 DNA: TGTGCTAGTGGTTTGGTACCTCCGGGGGTGAACTATGGCTACACCTTC. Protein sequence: CASGLVPPGVNYGYTF.

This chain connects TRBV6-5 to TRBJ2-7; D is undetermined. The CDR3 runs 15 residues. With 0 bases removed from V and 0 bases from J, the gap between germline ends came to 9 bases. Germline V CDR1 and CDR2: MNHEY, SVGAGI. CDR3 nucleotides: TGTGCCAGCAGTTACTCCATCAGGAGCTCCTACGAGCAGTACTTC. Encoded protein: CASSYSIRSSYEQYF.

The CDR3 loop reads CASTGVWGSNQPQHF. CDR3 DNA: TGTGCCAGCACAGGGGTTTGGGGGAGCAATCAGCCCCAGCATTTT. The rearrangement joins TRBV28 to TRBJ1-5; D might be TRBD1 (6 bases). CDR1 MDHEN and CDR2 SYDVKM come from the germline V gene. The V gene lost 7 bases and the J gene lost 1 base, with 14 bases spanning the gap. The CDR3 extends over 15 amino acids. The full variable domain, with the rest looked up from reference TRBV28 and TRBJ1-5, is DVKVTQSSRYLVKRTGEKVFLECVQDMDHENMFWYRQDPGLGLRLIYFSYDVKMKEKGDIPEGYSVSREKKERFSLILESASTNQTSMYLCASTGVWGSNQPQHFGDGTRLSIL.

In DNA form, the CDR3 reads TGTGCCAGCTCATCGGACAGACTCACAGATACGCAGTATTTT. Its protein product is CASSSDRLTDTQYF. This chain joins TRBV18 and TRBJ2-3; a possible D gene is TRBD1 (6 bases). Germline values: CDR1 KGHSH, CDR2 LQKENI. V lost 5 bases to trimming and J lost 2 bases, with 11 bases between them. CDR3 length: 14 residues.